This T cell receptor (beta chain) comes out of a study of graft-versus-host responses after intestinal transplantation. Turning to the study itself: Isolated intestinal, liver-intestinal, or multivisceral transplants had been given to the recipients. The recipients all started with anti-thymocyte globulin induction and then took tacrolimus and steroids for around three years. Study findings and constraints: Association was observed between peak circulating GvH clone levels and early post-transplant HvG declines.

Sequenced by immunoSEQ multiplex PCR; TCRdb stores in-frame clones only, minus some. The sample lists around 15,000 clones, around 70% seen once, with about 3.5% in the top ten. Notes on this clone: Antigen unknown. Germline and junction disagree at one end, which may indicate a read error.

Tissue from the graft was processed to free its intraepithelial and lamina propria lymphocytes. The CDR3 is made up of 14 amino acids. CDR1 is MNHNY and CDR2 is SVGAGI in the germline V gene (reference sequence). The receptor was derived from a human patient who received an intestinal transplant, so some T cells may come from the graft donor. The V and J genes are TRBV6-6 and TRBJ2-7; 12 nucleotides match TRBD2. Specimen: ileum tissue, collected 14 days after transplant. CDR3 in DNA: TGTGCCAGCAGCCGAGACCCGGGACTAGCGGGCTGGCACTTC. Encoded protein: CASSRDPGLAGWHF.